The rows below give T cell receptor beta chains drawn from one sample of a study of Graves' ophthalmopathy and Graves' hyperthyroidism. TCRdb called the multiplex PCR reads again in MiXCR, with one record for every CDR3 protein. The sample holds about 340,000 distinct CDR3 sequences, roughly a sixth seen once. The sample taken for sequencing was peripheral blood. Every receptor here comes from an adult man with Graves' ophthalmopathy. The CDR3 runs from the conserved cysteine through the conserved F or W. D genes are given only for firm matches. Clone size appears in some rows only: once, few, many, or a class for an expanded clone.

d_gene,abundance,j_gene,v_gene,CDR3nt,CDR3aa
.,many,TRBJ1-1,TRBV28,TGTGCCAGCAGTTTTCGGGCCCGATTTGAAGCTTTCTTT,CASSFRARFEAFF
TRBD2,many,TRBJ2-5,TRBV30,TGTGCCTGGAGTTATGGACGGGGCGGGGGGGCCTCAGAGACCCAGTACTTC,CAWSYGRGGGASETQYF
.,many,TRBJ2-5,TRBV28,TGTGCCAGCAGTTTGGGCAGGGTGCCGGAGACCCAGTACTTC,CASSLGRVPETQYF
.,many,TRBJ1-1,TRBV4-2,TGTGCCAGCAGCCACTTAAGTAGGGGAGACGCTGAAGCTTTCTTT,CASSHLSRGDAEAFF
.,many,TRBJ1-6,TRBV6-5,TGTGCCAGCAGTTACTCGAACCCCCCGGGATGGGTTGTTTCACCCCTCCACTTT,CASSYSNPPGWVVSPLHF
TRBD1,many,TRBJ2-5,TRBV6-5,TGTGCCAGCAGTTACTCGCAGGGGGCCCAAGAGACCCAGTACTTC,CASSYSQGAQETQYF
.,many,TRBJ1-2,TRBV12-3/TRBV12-4,TGTGCCAGCAGTTTAGCTAACTATGGCTACACCTTC,CASSLANYGYTF
.,many,TRBJ2-7,TRBV9,TGTGCCAGCAGCGTAAACCCGGGCTCATACGAGCAGTACTTC,CASSVNPGSYEQYF
.,many,TRBJ1-1,TRBV20-1,TGCAGTGCTACCCAAGGGGCCCTGAACACTGAAGCTTTCTTT,CSATQGALNTEAFF
.,.,TRBJ2-7,TRBV2,TGTGCCAGCAGTGAATGGCAGGGCTACGAGCAGTACTTC,CASSEWQGYEQYF
TRBD1,.,TRBJ1-1,TRBV18,TGTGCCAGCTCACCGCAGGGGGCGGACACTGAAGCTTTCTTT,CASSPQGADTEAFF
.,.,TRBJ1-2,TRBV7-2,TGTGCCAGCAGCTCGTCCAGGGGAGGCTACACCTTC,CASSSSRGGYTF
TRBD2,.,TRBJ2-7,TRBV7-2,TGTGCCAGCAGCCAACCGGGACTAGCGTCCTACGAGCAGTACTTC,CASSQPGLASYEQYF
.,many,TRBJ1-2,TRBV12-3/TRBV12-4,TGTGCCAGCAGTTTTGACCGGACAGCTTATGGCTACACCTTC,CASSFDRTAYGYTF
.,.,TRBJ2-7,TRBV6-2/TRBV6-3,TGTGCCAGCACCCAGATGGGGGAGTCTTACGAGCAGTACTTC,CASTQMGESYEQYF
TRBD2,many,TRBJ2-2,TRBV6-2/TRBV6-3,TGTGCCAGCAGCGCTCTATTACTAGCGGGGGCGAACACCGGGGAGCTGTTTTTT,CASSALLLAGANTGELFF
.,.,TRBJ2-5,TRBV20-1,TGCAGTGCTAGACCTCCGGCCCAGTACTTC,CSARPPAQYF
TRBD1,many,TRBJ2-1,TRBV9,TGTGCCAGCAGCTATCGGACAGGGGGACACAATGAGCAGTTCTTC,CASSYRTGGHNEQFF
.,many,TRBJ1-2,TRBV19,TGTGCCAGTAGGGGCCAGGGTCCTTCTGGCTACACCTTC,CASRGQGPSGYTF
TRBD2,.,TRBJ2-7,TRBV10-3,TGTGCCATCAGACCAGCGGGAGAGGTTTACGAGCAGTACTTC,CAIRPAGEVYEQYF
TRBD2,many,TRBJ2-7,TRBV11-2,TGTGCCAGCACTGTAGGCGGGGGTAACAACGAGCAGTACTTC,CASTVGGGNNEQYF
.,.,TRBJ1-2,TRBV6-1,TGTGCCAGCAGTCGCCGGGACTCTGGTGGCTACACCTTC,CASSRRDSGGYTF
TRBD1,many,TRBJ2-7,TRBV7-9,TGTGCCAGCAGCTTCGGACAGGGAACAAACGAGCAGTACTTC,CASSFGQGTNEQYF
.,many,TRBJ1-2,TRBV20-1,TGCAGTGCGCTAAGGACCGACCACTATGGCTACACCTTC,CSALRTDHYGYTF
.,.,TRBJ2-5,TRBV11-2,TGTGCCAGCAGCTTCACTACCTTGGACGATCGGGGAGAGACCCAGTACTTC,CASSFTTLDDRGETQYF
TRBD1,many,TRBJ2-2,TRBV4-2,TGTGCCAGCAGCCAAGGACAGGGGAACACCGGGGAGCTGTTTTTT,CASSQGQGNTGELFF
TRBD1,many,TRBJ2-5,TRBV5-1,TGCGCCAGCAGCCTAGGACAGGGTCAAGAGACCCAGTACTTC,CASSLGQGQETQYF
TRBD1,many,TRBJ2-7,TRBV19,TGTGCCAGTAGGCCTCACAGGGGTTACGAGCAGTACTTC,CASRPHRGYEQYF
.,many,TRBJ1-1,TRBV14,TGTGCCAGCAGCCAAGTGGCCCGGAGTGAAGCTTTCTTT,CASSQVARSEAFF
.,many,TRBJ2-5,TRBV30,TGTGCCTGGAGTGTCATGGGGGCCGGAGAGACCCAGTACTTC,CAWSVMGAGETQYF
TRBD2,.,TRBJ2-7,TRBV20-1,TGCAGTGCTAGAGAGCTAGCGGGAGGCGCCTACGAGCAGTACTTC,CSARELAGGAYEQYF
.,many,TRBJ1-6,TRBV2,TGTGCCAGCAGTGTTAGCCAAAATAATTCACCCCTCCACTTT,CASSVSQNNSPLHF
.,many,TRBJ1-1,TRBV5-1,TGCGCCAGCAGCATAACCGGGACGGGGGAGACTGAAGCTTTCTTT,CASSITGTGETEAFF
TRBD2,few,TRBJ2-2,TRBV6-1,TGTGCCAGCAGTGCACAACTAGCGGGGGAGCTGTTTTTT,CASSAQLAGELFF
TRBD2,many,TRBJ2-5,TRBV9,TGTGCCAGCAGCGTAGGAGCGGCTAGCGGGTTACAAGAGACCCAGTACTTC,CASSVGAASGLQETQYF
.,.,TRBJ1-1,TRBV11-3,TGTGCCAGCAGCGCCCGCAGGGGGAACACTGAAGCTTTCTTT,CASSARRGNTEAFF
.,many,TRBJ1-1,TRBV14,TGTGCCAGCAGCAACGGACAGAACACTGAAGCTTTCTTT,CASSNGQNTEAFF
.,.,TRBJ2-7,TRBV5-5,TGTGCCAGCAGCTTGGGGCTGGGGCAGAACTCCTACGAGCAGTACTTC,CASSLGLGQNSYEQYF
.,many,TRBJ1-2,TRBV20-1,TGCAGTGCTAGAGATAAGACCCTGGGTGGCTACACCTTC,CSARDKTLGGYTF